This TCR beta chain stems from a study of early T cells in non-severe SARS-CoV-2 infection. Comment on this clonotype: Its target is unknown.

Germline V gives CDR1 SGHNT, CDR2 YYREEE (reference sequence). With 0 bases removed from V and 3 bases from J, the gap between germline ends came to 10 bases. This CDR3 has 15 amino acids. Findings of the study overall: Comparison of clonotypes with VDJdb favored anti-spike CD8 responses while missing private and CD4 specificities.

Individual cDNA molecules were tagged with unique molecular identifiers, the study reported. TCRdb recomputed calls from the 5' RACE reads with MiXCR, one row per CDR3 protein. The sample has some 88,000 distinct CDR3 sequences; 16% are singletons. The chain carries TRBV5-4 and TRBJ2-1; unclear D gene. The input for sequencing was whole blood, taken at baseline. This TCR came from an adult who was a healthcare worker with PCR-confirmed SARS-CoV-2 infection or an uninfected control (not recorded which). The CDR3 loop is CASSLEPAHYNEQFF. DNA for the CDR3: TGTGCCAGCAGCTTGGAACCAGCGCACTACAATGAGCAGTTCTTC.